A single sample gave rise to the 16 T cell receptor beta chains below, sequenced in a study of T-cell reconstitution after alpha-beta-depleted transplantation in children. Preparation of the TCRbeta library involved a method that used unique molecular identifiers. TCRdb independently ran MiXCR on the PCR reads; one entry per CDR3 protein. The table lists some 240,000 distinct CDR3 sequences, more than 7.5% of them singletons. This sample comprised PBMCs from the stem cell graft donor, obtained from the stem cell graft. These receptors all stem from a human donor who donated a stem cell graft to a child with SCID.

In its sample, this clonotype was seen many times. The genes are TRBV3-1 and TRBJ2-3; no clear D. The CDR3 covers 16 residues. V was pared by 0 bases and J by 1 base, with 11 bases between. Germline CDR1 is LGHDT and CDR2 is YNNKEL (reference sequence). This chain's CDR3 is CASSQDVGYRTDTQYF. The CDR3 coding sequence is TGTGCCAGCAGCCAAGATGTGGGCTACCGCACAGATACGCAGTATTTT.

The CDR3 is CASSRREDRWGNGTQYF. The CDR3 region has the DNA TGCGCCAGCAGCCGCCGAGAGGACAGGTGGGGAAACGGTACGCAGTATTTT. The V gene is TRBV4-1, the J gene TRBJ2-3, with 7 nucleotides matching TRBD1. The junction had 18 bases not matched to a gene; V was cut back by 4 bases and J by 8 bases. This CDR3 has 17 residues. Germline loops: CDR1 MGHRA, CDR2 YSYEKL.

This clonotype has at least ten counts. The chain combines TRBV5-1 with TRBJ1-1; possibly TRBD1 for D (6 bases). V was clipped by 3 bases and J by 5 bases, with 11 bases between them. The CDR3 runs to 13 residues. Germline V CDR1 and CDR2: SGHRS, YFSETQ. The CDR3 DNA reads TGCGCCAGCAGCTGGAACAGGGTTACTGAAGCTTTCTTT. Protein sequence: CASSWNRVTEAFF.

V is TRBV24-1 and J is TRBJ1-1; D unclear. This CDR3 comprises 18 residues. V lost 1 base to trimming and J lost 2 bases, with 19 bases between them. Germline lookup yields CDR1 KGHDR and CDR2 SFDVKD. DNA of the CDR3: TGTGCCACCAGTGATTTAGGTTTAGAACGACAAAGCAACACTGAAGCTTTCTTT. Protein product: CATSDLGLERQSNTEAFF.

This clonotype was picked up a small number of times. The rearrangement uses TRBV7-7 and TRBJ2-1; D possibly corresponds to TRBD1 (6 bases). The germline gives CDR1 SSHAT, CDR2 FNYEAQ (reference sequence). The V end lost 5 bases, the J end lost 9 bases, and 14 bases lay between the germline ends. The length of the CDR3 is 13 residues. The CDR3 coding sequence is TGTGCCAGCAGCGACACTCCGGACAGTGAGCAGTTCTTC. Protein product: CASSDTPDSEQFF. Variable domain in full (rest from reference TRBV7-7 and TRBJ2-1): GAGVSQSPRYKVTKRGQDVTLRCDPISSHATLYWYQQALGQGPEFLTYFNYEAQPDKSGLPSDRFSAERPEGSISTLTIQRTEQRDSAMYRCASSDTPDSEQFFGPGTRLTVL.

This clonotype has ten or more counts. This rearrangement joins TRBV9 to TRBJ1-2; D possibly corresponds to TRBD1 (6 bases). Germline V gene lookup returns CDR1 SGDLS and CDR2 YYNGEE. The CDR3 runs to 15 residues. Trimming shortened V by 3 bases and J by 4 bases, and 16 bases separated the two germline ends. The CDR3 loop is CASSENIAGAYGYTF. The CDR3 nucleotides are TGTGCCAGCAGCGAAAACATAGCGGGGGCCTATGGCTACACCTTC. Full variable domain (remainder filled in from reference TRBV9 and TRBJ1-2): DSGVTQTPKHLITATGQRVTLRCSPRSGDLSVYWYQQSLDQGLQFLIQYYNGEERAKGNILERFSAQQFPDLHSELNLSSLELGDSALYFCASSENIAGAYGYTFGSGTRLTVV.

This clonotype was counted at least ten times. V and J are TRBV4-1 and TRBJ2-5; D may be TRBD2 (5 bases). CDR1 MGHRA and CDR2 YSYEKL come from the germline V gene. CDR3 length: 15 residues. Trimming removed 0 bases from V and 2 bases from J, with 10 bases in between. The CDR3 region has the DNA TGCGCCAGCAGCCAAGAGTCCAGCGGTCAAGAGACCCAGTACTTC. Translating gives CASSQESSGQETQYF.

This clonotype was recorded at least ten times. The chain couples TRBV6-1 to TRBJ2-3; D possibly matches TRBD1 or TRBD2 (5 bases each). The CDR3 spans 14 residues. Germline V gives CDR1 MNHNS, CDR2 SASEGT. The V and J ends lost 9 bases and 1 base respectively, with 14 bases between them. The CDR3 loop is CASRDGGRTDTQYF. Written as DNA, the CDR3 is TGTGCCAGTAGGGACGGAGGACGCACAGATACGCAGTATTTT.

This clonotype was detected ten times or more. V is TRBV6-5 and J is TRBJ2-1, with D tentatively TRBD2 (5 bases). Deletions cut 5 bases from V and 4 bases from J, with 15 bases between. There are 15 residues in the CDR3. Germline CDR1 is MNHEY and CDR2 is SVGAGI. This chain's CDR3 is CASSPRGGPYNEQFF. The CDR3 coding sequence is TGTGCCAGCAGTCCCCGGGGTGGCCCATACAATGAGCAGTTCTTC.

This rearrangement joins TRBV3-1 to TRBJ2-7; D possibly corresponds to TRBD1 (6 bases). The CDR3 length is 12 residues. The V gene's germline CDR1 is LGHDT and CDR2 YNNKEL (reference sequence). Trimming took off 5 bases at V and 6 bases at J, with 11 bases between the two ends. CDR3 sequence: CASSGTRGEQYF. In DNA, the CDR3 is TGTGCCAGCAGCGGGACAAGAGGCGAGCAGTACTTC.

In regard to this clonotype: A much larger clone lies a single base off, so this may be a read error. V and J are TRBV5-1 and TRBJ1-2; unclear D gene. CDR1 SGHRS and CDR2 YFSETQ come from the germline V gene. The CDR3 sequence is 14 residues long. For the CDR3, the DNA is TGCGCCAGCAGCTTGTCATCCCCGAACTATGGCGACACCTTC. Residues: CASSLSSPNYGDTF.

With regard to this clonotype: Just one base apart from a much larger clone, this may be a read error. Given the absence of the conserved phenylalanine or tryptophan at the CDR3 end, a read error is likely. The gene calls are TRBV7-2 and TRBJ2-5; D may be TRBD2 (6 bases). Germline CDR1 reads SGHTA; CDR2 reads FQGNSA. Trimming pared 0 bases from V and 4 bases from J, leaving 12 bases between. This CDR3 has 15 amino acids. The DNA for the CDR3 is TGTGCCAGCAGCTTAGCAGGAGGGGAAGGAGAGACCCAGTACTCC. Protein product: CASSLAGGEGETQYS.

In this sample, this clonotype turned up many times. The chain has TRBV5-1 and TRBJ2-6; D gene unclear. V was shortened by 0 bases and J by 0 bases, with 4 bases between the two germline ends. CDR3 length equals 15 residues. The germline gives CDR1 SGHRS, CDR2 YFSETQ. The CDR3 nucleotides read TGCGCCAGCAGCTTGGGACTCTCTGGGGCCAACGTCCTGACTTTC. It specifies CASSLGLSGANVLTF.

This clonotype has a count of ten or more. V gene TRBV28 combines with J gene TRBJ2-7; no definite D call. Germline CDR1 MDHEN, CDR2 SYDVKM. The V end lost 10 bases, the J end lost 0 bases, and 13 bases lay between the germline ends. CDR3 length: 13 residues. The CDR3: CANSRRDSYEQYF. The CDR3 nucleotides are TGTGCCAATAGCCGCCGAGACTCCTACGAGCAGTACTTC.

This sequence joins TRBV7-9 and TRBJ1-1; D not certain. The CDR3 is 12 amino acids. The germline V gene encodes CDR1 SEHNR and CDR2 FQNEAQ (reference sequence). The CDR3 protein is CAVGRENTEAFF. In DNA form, the CDR3 reads TGTGCGGTCGGGAGGGAGAACACTGAAGCTTTCTTT.

This clonotype was counted many times. The gene calls are TRBV20-1 and TRBJ2-5; tentatively, D is TRBD1 (6 bases). This CDR3 is built from 14 residues. The V and J ends lost 6 bases and 1 base respectively, with 15 bases between them. The germline V gene has CDR1 DFQATT and CDR2 SNEGSKA (reference sequence). The chain's CDR3 is CSAPRAGAQETQYF. The CDR3 bases are TGCAGTGCCCCCCGAGCAGGGGCCCAAGAGACCCAGTACTTC.